This T cell receptor beta chain was captured by sequencing in a study of identical twins. The study's findings and limits: Its conclusions, products of cross-sectional statistical analysis, did not come from following the same donors. Cord blood beta clonotypes present at high abundance carried fewer insertions; no such pattern appeared in memory repertoires. With beta out-of-frame sequences, excess sharing by twins was weaker.

Each CDR3 protein gets one entry after TCRdb re-called the 5' RACE reads with MiXCR. The sample includes about 100,000 distinct CDR3 sequences, 5.9% seen only once; the top ten take approximately 12%. Trimming stripped 1 base from V and 1 base from J, with 14 bases between. This CDR3 comprises 16 residues. The germline CDR1 and CDR2 sequences are SGHKS and YYEKEE (reference sequence). This clonotype was recorded many times. Its specificity is unknown. Healthy Caucasians provided all donations. The chain uses TRBV5-5 and TRBJ1-1; maybe TRBD1 (6 bases). The sample was memory T cells sorted from blood. The source of this sequence is a woman between 45 and 60 years old in good health. The CDR3 coding sequence is TGTGCCAGCAGCTTGAGTTGGGGACACACGAACACTGAAGCTTTCTTT. It translates to CASSLSWGHTNTEAFF.